The rows below give T cell receptor beta chains drawn from one sample of a study of sequential checkpoint blockade in melanoma. The protocol was immunoSEQ multiplex PCR, while the TCRdb copy is restricted to in-frame clones and leaves out a portion. The repertoire has some 2,300 clones, around 30% of them found once; the top ten carry about 10%. The input for sequencing was tumor tissue (inferred from file names), taken from a patient given nivolumab and ipilimumab in sequence. These receptors were collected from a human donor with melanoma. CDR3s include the opening cysteine and the closing phenylalanine or tryptophan. The D gene is left open where the match is weak. The size entry is marked missing in some rows and otherwise reads once, few, many or a size class.

TRBD2 | . | TRBJ2-1 | TRBV19 | TGTGCCAGTAGTATAGTTTCGGGAGGGAACAATGAGCAGTTCTTC | CASSIVSGGNNEQFF
TRBD2 | few | TRBJ2-1 | TRBV9 | TGTGCCAGCAGCTCCACCGGGACTACCTGGAATGAGCAGTTCTTC | CASSSTGTTWNEQFF
. | medium-sized | TRBJ1-1 | TRBV7-1 | TGTGCCAGCAGCAAACAGGGCGGTTCTGAAGCTTTCTTT | CASSKQGGSEAFF
. | . | TRBJ1-2 | TRBV23-1 | TGCGCCAGCAGCTTGGGCCGGTACTATGGCTACACCTTC | CASSLGRYYGYTF
TRBD2 | few | TRBJ2-5 | TRBV9 | TGTGCCAGCAGGGGCCTAGCGGGAGGAGAGGAGACCCAGTACTTC | CASRGLAGGEETQYF
TRBD1 | . | TRBJ2-7 | TRBV19 | TGTGCCAGTAGTCCATCCGGGACAGGGGGCTACGAGCAGTACTTC | CASSPSGTGGYEQYF
. | many | TRBJ1-2 | TRBV11-3 | TGTGCCAGCAGCCACCCGTCGGGGGTGGATGGCTACACCTTC | CASSHPSGVDGYTF
. | few | TRBJ2-3 | TRBV28 | TGTGCCAGCAGTCCCGAAGACACGGCACTACCAGATACGCAGTATTTT | CASSPEDTALPDTQYF
. | . | TRBJ2-7 | TRBV15 | TGTGCCACCAGCAGAAAACTTCCCTCCCAGGGGAGGGACTCCTACGAGCAGTACTTC | CATSRKLPSQGRDSYEQYF
. | . | TRBJ2-5 | TRBV29-1 | TGCAGCGTTGCGGGGGACTCGGGCGGGACCCAGTACTTC | CSVAGDSGGTQYF
. | medium-sized | TRBJ1-5 | TRBV11-3 | TGTGCCAGCAGCTTAAATAAGGGCAATCAGCCCCAGCATTTT | CASSLNKGNQPQHF